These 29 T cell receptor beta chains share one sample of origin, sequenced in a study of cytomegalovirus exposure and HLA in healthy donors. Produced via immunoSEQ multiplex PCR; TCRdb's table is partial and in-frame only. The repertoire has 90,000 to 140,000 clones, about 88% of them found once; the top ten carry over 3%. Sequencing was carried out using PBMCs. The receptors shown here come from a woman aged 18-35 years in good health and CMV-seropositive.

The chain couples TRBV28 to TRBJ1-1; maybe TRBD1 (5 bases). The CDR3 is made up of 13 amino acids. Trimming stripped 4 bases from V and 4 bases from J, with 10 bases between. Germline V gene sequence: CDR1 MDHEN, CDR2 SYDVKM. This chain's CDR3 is CASSSGIGTEAFF. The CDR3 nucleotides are TGTGCCAGCAGTTCAGGGATAGGCACTGAAGCTTTCTTT.

Here the CDR3 reads CASSLTSTIGAFF. In DNA, the CDR3 is TGTGCCAGCAGTTTAACATCTACTATCGGAGCTTTCTTT. The chain joins TRBV27 to TRBJ1-1; no definite D call. There are 13 residues in the CDR3. Deletions cut 2 bases from V and 10 bases from J, with 14 bases between. Germline lookup yields CDR1 MNHEY and CDR2 SMNVEV (reference sequence).

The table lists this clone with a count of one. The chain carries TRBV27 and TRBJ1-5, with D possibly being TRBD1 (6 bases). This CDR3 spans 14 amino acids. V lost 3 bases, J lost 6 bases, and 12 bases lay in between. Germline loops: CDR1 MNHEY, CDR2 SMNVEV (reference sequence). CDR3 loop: CASSFGGAPQPQHF. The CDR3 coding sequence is TGTGCCAGCAGTTTTGGGGGGGCGCCTCAGCCCCAGCATTTT.

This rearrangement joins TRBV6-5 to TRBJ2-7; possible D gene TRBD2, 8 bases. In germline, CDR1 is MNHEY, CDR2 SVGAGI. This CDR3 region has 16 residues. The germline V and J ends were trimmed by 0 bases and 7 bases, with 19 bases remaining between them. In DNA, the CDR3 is TGTGCCAGCAGTTACTCCCACGGACTAGCAGGGGGGGAGCAGTACTTC. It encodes CASSYSHGLAGGEQYF.

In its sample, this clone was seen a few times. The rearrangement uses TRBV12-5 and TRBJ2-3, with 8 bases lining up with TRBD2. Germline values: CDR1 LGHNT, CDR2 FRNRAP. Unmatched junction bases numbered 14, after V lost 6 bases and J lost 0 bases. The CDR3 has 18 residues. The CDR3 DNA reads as TGTGCTAGTGGACGTGTGGCGGGGGGTTACCTTAGCACAGATACGCAGTATTTT. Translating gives CASGRVAGGYLSTDTQYF.

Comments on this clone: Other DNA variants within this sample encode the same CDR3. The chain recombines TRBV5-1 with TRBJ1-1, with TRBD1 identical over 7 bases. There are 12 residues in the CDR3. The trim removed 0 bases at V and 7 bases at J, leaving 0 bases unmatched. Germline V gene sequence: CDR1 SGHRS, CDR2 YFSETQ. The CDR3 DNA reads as TGCGCCAGCAGCTTGGGACAGGGTGAAGCTTTCTTT. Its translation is CASSLGQGEAFF.

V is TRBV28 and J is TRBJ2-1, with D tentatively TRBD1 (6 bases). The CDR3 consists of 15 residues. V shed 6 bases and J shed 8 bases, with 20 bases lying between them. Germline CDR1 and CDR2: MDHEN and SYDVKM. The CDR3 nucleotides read TGTGCCAGCAGCCTCGGGGCAGGGGCTTTGGATGAGCAGTTCTTC. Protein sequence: CASSLGAGALDEQFF. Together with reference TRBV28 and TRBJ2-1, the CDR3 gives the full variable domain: DVKVTQSSRYLVKRTGEKVFLECVQDMDHENMFWYRQDPGLGLRLIYFSYDVKMKEKGDIPEGYSVSREKKERFSLILESASTNQTSMYLCASSLGAGALDEQFFGPGTRLTVL.

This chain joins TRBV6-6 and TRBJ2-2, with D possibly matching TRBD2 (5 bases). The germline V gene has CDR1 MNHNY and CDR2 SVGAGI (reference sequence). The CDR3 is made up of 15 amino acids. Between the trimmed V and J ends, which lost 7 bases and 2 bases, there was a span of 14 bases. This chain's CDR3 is CASTSSRTNTGELFF. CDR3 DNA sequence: TGTGCCAGCACCTCCAGCCGGACTAACACCGGGGAGCTGTTTTTT.

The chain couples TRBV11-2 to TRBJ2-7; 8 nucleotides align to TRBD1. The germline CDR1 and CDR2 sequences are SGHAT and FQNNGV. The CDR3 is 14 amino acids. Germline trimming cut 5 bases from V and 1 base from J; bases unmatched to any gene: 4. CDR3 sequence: CASSQGTGSYEQYF. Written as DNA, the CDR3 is TGTGCCAGCAGCCAAGGGACAGGTTCCTACGAGCAGTACTTC.

CDR3 nucleotides: TGCAGCGTTGACGTTTACTCTGGAAACACCATATATTTT. It specifies CSVDVYSGNTIYF. The gene calls are TRBV29-1 and TRBJ1-3; D is uncertain. Germline CDR1 and CDR2: SQVTM and ANQGSEA. V was shortened by 3 bases and J by 0 bases, with 6 bases between the two germline ends. The CDR3 is 13 amino acids.

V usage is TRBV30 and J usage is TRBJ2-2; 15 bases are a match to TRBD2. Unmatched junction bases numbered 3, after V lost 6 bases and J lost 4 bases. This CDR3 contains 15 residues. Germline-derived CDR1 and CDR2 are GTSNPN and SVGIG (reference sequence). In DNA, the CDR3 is TGTGCCTGCCCGGGACTAGCGGGAGGCACCGGGGAGCTGTTTTTT. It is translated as CACPGLAGGTGELFF.

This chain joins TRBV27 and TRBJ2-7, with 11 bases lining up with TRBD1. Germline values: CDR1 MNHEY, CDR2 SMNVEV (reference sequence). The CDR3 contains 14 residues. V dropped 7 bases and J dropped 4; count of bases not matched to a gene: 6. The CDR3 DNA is TGTGCCAGCACTACCGGGACAGGGGGATACGAGCAGTACTTC. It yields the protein CASTTGTGGYEQYF.

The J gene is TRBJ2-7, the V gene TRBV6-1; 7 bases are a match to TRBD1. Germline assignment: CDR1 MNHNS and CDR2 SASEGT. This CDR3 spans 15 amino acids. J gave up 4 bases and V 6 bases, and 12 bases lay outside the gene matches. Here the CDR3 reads CASRLGQSVRYEQYF. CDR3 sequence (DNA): TGTGCCAGCAGGTTGGGACAGTCGGTACGTTACGAGCAGTACTTC.

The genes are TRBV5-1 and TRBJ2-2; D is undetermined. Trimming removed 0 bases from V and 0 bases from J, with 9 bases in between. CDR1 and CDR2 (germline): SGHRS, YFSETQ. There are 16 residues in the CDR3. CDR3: CASSLGANSNTGELFF. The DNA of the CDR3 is TGCGCCAGCAGCTTGGGTGCTAATTCGAACACCGGGGAGCTGTTTTTT.

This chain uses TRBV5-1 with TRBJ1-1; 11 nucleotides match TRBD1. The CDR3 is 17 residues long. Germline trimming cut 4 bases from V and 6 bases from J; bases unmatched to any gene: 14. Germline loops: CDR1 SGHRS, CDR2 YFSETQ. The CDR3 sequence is CASSHNSGQGVNAEAFF. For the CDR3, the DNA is TGCGCCAGCAGCCACAACTCGGGACAGGGGGTCAATGCTGAAGCTTTCTTT.

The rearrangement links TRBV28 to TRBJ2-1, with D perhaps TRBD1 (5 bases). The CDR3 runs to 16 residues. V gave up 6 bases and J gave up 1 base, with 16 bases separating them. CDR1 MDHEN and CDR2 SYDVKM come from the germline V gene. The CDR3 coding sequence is TGTGCCAGCAGCATTAGACAGATCCAGTCCTACAATGAGCAGTTCTTC. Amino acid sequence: CASSIRQIQSYNEQFF.

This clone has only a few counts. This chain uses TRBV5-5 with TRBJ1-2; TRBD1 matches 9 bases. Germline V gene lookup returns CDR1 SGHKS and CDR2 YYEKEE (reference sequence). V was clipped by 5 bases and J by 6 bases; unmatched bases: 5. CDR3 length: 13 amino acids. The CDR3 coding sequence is TGTGCCAGCAGGGTGGGACAGGGAGATGGCTACACCTTC. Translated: CASRVGQGDGYTF. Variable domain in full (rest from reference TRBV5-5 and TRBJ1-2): DAGVTQSPTHLIKTRGQQVTLRCSPISGHKSVSWYQQVLGQGPQFIFQYYEKEERGRGNFPDRFSARQFPNYSSELNVNALLLGDSALYLCASRVGQGDGYTFGSGTRLTVV.

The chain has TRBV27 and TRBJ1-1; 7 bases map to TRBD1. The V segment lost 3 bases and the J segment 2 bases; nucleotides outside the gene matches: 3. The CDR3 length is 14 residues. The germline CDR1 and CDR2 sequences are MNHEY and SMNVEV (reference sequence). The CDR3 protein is CASSFQGGNTEAFF. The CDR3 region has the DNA TGTGCCAGCAGTTTTCAGGGGGGCAACACTGAAGCTTTCTTT.

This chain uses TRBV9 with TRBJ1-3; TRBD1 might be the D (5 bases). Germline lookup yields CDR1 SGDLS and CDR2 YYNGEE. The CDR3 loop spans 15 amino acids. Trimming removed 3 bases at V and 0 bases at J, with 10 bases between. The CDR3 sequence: CASSADSVSGNTIYF. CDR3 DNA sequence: TGTGCCAGCAGCGCCGACAGTGTCTCTGGAAACACCATATATTTT.

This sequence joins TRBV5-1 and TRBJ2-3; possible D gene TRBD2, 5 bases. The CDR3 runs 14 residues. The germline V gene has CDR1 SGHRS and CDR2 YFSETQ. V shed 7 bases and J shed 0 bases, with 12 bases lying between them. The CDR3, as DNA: TGCGCCAGCCGCCGGGAATTAAGCACAGATACGCAGTATTTT. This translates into CASRRELSTDTQYF.

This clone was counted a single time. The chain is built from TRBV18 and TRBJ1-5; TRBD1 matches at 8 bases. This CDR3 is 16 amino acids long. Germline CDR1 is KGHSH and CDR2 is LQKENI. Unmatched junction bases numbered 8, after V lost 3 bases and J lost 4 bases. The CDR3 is CASSPGQGGMNQPQHF. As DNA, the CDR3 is TGTGCCAGCTCACCCGGACAGGGAGGGATGAATCAGCCCCAGCATTTT.

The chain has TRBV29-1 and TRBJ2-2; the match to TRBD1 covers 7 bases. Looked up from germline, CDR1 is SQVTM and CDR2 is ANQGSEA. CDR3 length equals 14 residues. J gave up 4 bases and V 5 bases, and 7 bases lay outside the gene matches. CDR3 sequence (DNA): TGCAGCGTTCCCATGAACAGGGGCACCGGGGAGCTGTTTTTT. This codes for CSVPMNRGTGELFF.

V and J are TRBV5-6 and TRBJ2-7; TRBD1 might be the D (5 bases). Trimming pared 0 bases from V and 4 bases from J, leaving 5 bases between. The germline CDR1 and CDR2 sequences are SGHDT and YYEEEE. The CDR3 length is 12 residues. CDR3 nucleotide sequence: TGTGCCAGCAGCTTGGAGGGGTACGAGCAGTACTTC. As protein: CASSLEGYEQYF.

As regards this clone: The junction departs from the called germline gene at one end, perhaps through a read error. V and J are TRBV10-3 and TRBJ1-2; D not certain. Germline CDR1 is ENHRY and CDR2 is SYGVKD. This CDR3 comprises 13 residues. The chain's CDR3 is CAIREYLSWGYTF. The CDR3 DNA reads TGTGCCATCAGGGAGTACTTGTCTTGGGGCTACACCTTC.

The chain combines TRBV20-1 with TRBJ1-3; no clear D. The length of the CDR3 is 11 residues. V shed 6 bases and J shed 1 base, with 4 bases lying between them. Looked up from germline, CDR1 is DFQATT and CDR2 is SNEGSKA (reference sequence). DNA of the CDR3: TGCAGTGCAACTTCTGGAAACACCATATATTTT. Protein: CSATSGNTIYF.

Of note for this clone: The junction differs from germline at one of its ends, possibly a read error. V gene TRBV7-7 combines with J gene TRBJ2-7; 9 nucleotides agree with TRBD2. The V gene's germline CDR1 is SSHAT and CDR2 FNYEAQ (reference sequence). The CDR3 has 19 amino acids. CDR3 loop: CASSLIPGLASDWDYEQYF. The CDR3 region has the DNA TGTGCTAGCAGTCTCATACCGGGACTAGCTAGCGATTGGGACTACGAGCAGTACTTC.

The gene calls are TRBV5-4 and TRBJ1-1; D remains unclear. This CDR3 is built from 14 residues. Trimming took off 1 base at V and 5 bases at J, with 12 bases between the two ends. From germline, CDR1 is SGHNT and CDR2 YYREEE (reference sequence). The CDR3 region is CASSLREAQTEAFF. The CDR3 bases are TGTGCCAGCAGCTTGAGGGAGGCTCAAACTGAAGCTTTCTTT.

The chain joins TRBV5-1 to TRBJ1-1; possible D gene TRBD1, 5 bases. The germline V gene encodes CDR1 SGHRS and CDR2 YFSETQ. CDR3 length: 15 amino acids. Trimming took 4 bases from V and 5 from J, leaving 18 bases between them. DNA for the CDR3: TGCGCCAGCAGCCCGAATCAGGGACTTCGGACTGAAGCTTTCTTT. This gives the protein CASSPNQGLRTEAFF.

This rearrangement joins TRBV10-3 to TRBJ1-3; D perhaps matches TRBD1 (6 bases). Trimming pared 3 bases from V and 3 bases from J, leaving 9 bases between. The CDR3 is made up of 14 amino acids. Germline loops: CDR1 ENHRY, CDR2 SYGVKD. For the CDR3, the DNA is TGTGCCATCAGTGATGGGGGCGGTGGAAACACCATATATTTT. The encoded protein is CAISDGGGGNTIYF.